The 9 T cell receptor beta chains presented below share a single source sample, sequenced in a study of beta chain features in type 1 diabetes. Sequenced material consisted of expressed TCRB transcripts (all of the isolated RNA was reverse transcribed). Produced via immunoSEQ multiplex PCR; TCRdb's table is partial and in-frame only. Among hundreds of thousands of clones, 15% to 18% were seen once, and the ten largest hold about 0.086%. The sequencing sample was made of naive CD4+ T cells from blood. Source of these receptors: a man younger than 35 in good health.

The genes are TRBV9 and TRBJ2-5; a weak D match, TRBD2 (6 bases). The ends were cut back, 1 base at V and 5 bases at J, with 15 bases in the middle. The CDR3 is made up of 15 amino acids. The germline V gene has CDR1 SGDLS and CDR2 YYNGEE. The CDR3 loop reads CASSVLYGSVETQYF. The CDR3 bases are TGTGCCAGCAGCGTACTCTACGGGAGTGTGGAGACCCAGTACTTC. Variable domain in full (rest from reference TRBV9 and TRBJ2-5): DSGVTQTPKHLITATGQRVTLRCSPRSGDLSVYWYQQSLDQGLQFLIQYYNGEERAKGNILERFSAQQFPDLHSELNLSSLELGDSALYFCASSVLYGSVETQYFGPGTRLLVL.

V is TRBV18 and J is TRBJ2-6; no clear D. The CDR3 extends over 16 amino acids. The V gene's germline CDR1 is KGHSH and CDR2 LQKENI. V gave up 4 bases and J gave up 1 base, with 11 bases separating them. The CDR3 here is CASSLGAASGANVLTF. DNA for the CDR3: TGTGCCAGCTCACTGGGCGCGGCTTCTGGGGCCAACGTCCTGACTTTC.

CDR3 region: CSGGTGGTGELFF. CDR3 sequence (DNA): TGCAGCGGAGGGACAGGGGGAACCGGGGAGCTGTTTTTT. The genes are TRBV29-1 and TRBJ2-2; TRBD1 matches at 11 bases. Germline CDR1 is SQVTM and CDR2 is ANQGSEA. The CDR3 spans 13 residues. J gave up 5 bases and V 7 bases, and 3 bases lay outside the gene matches.

The sample holds a few counts of this clone. V gene TRBV12-5 combines with J gene TRBJ1-6, with D possibly matching TRBD1 (5 bases). The germline V gene has CDR1 LGHNT and CDR2 FRNRAP. This CDR3 contains 13 residues. V was cut by 3 bases and J by 7 bases, with 7 bases left in between. The DNA for the CDR3 is TGTGCTAGTGGTTTACAGGAGAATTCACCCCTCCACTTT. This gives the protein CASGLQENSPLHF. Filled out from reference TRBV12-5 and TRBJ1-6, the complete variable domain reads DARVTQTPRHKVTEMGQEVTMRCQPILGHNTVFWYRQTMMQGLELLAYFRNRAPLDDSGMPKDRFSAEMPDATLATLKIQPSEPRDSAVYFCASGLQENSPLHFGNGTRLTVT.

This clone was found a few times. V is TRBV5-1 and J is TRBJ2-7; D possibly corresponds to TRBD2 (6 bases). Trimming left V 2 bases short and J 2 bases short, with 14 bases between. The CDR3 spans 15 residues. Germline-derived CDR1 and CDR2 are SGHRS and YFSETQ. The CDR3 region has the DNA TGCGCCAGCAGCTTCGACGGGACGGGGGCCTACGAGCAGTACTTC. Its protein product is CASSFDGTGAYEQYF.

Of note for this clone: Other nucleotide sequences in the sample specify the same CDR3. V gene TRBV9 combines with J gene TRBJ1-1; D perhaps matches TRBD1 (6 bases). Germline V lookup: CDR1 SGDLS, CDR2 YYNGEE. Trimming removed 0 bases from V and 0 bases from J, with 9 bases in between. The CDR3 has 15 amino acids. CDR3 amino acids: CASSVVGQMNTEAFF. The CDR3 DNA follows: TGTGCCAGCAGCGTAGTGGGACAAATGAACACTGAAGCTTTCTTT.

This clone has more than one count but fewer than ten. CDR3 sequence: CASSPPGQNSNQPQHF. The CDR3 DNA sequence: TGTGCCAGCTCACCACCGGGACAGAATAGCAATCAGCCCCAGCATTTT. The chain links TRBV18 to TRBJ1-5; 7 nucleotides align to TRBD1. The CDR3 is made up of 16 amino acids. The V and J ends lost 0 bases and 0 bases, in that order; junction bases with no gene match: 2. Germline CDR1 and CDR2: KGHSH and LQKENI.

The CDR3 sequence is CASSHSSGKINNEQFF. The DNA of the CDR3 is TGTGCCAGCAGCCACTCTAGCGGGAAGATTAACAATGAGCAGTTCTTC. The chain has TRBV14 and TRBJ2-1; 9 nucleotides line up with TRBD2. Germline CDR1 reads SGHDN; CDR2 reads FVKESK. Unmatched junction bases numbered 8, after V lost 3 bases and J lost 5 bases. The CDR3 is made up of 16 amino acids.

This clone was counted between two and nine times. The chain couples TRBV7-2 to TRBJ1-2; no reliable D call. The CDR3 is 14 residues long. V lost 6 bases to trimming and J lost 0 bases, with 11 bases between them. CDR1 and CDR2 (germline): SGHTA, FQGNSA. CDR3 coding DNA: TGTGCCAGCAGAACCACGTCAACTAACTATGGCTACACCTTC. It codes for CASRTTSTNYGYTF.